The 9 T cell receptor beta chains reported below all come from one sample, sequenced in a study of blood T cell repertoires in COVID-19. Using immunoSEQ multiplex PCR, the repertoire was profiled, and TCRdb retains in-frame clones only, with some absent. Here the sample spans 200,000 or so clones, less than 90% being singletons. Source material: peripheral blood. Every receptor here comes from a man aged 40-49 years with active or convalescent COVID-19.

The rearrangement links TRBV27 to TRBJ1-5; possibly TRBD1 for D (5 bases). CDR1 is MNHEY, CDR2 SMNVEV, per germline (reference sequence). CDR3 length: 18 amino acids. The V end lost 3 bases, the J end lost 4 bases, and 22 bases lay between the germline ends. CDR3 DNA: TGTGCCAGCAGTTTTCCCCTGGAGGGGCCGAGCGGAAATCAGCCCCAGCATTTT. It codes for CASSFPLEGPSGNQPQHF.

The chain joins TRBV5-1 to TRBJ2-7; 7 bases align to TRBD1. The CDR3 runs 14 residues. V lost 2 bases to trimming and J lost 3 bases; unmatched junction nucleotides: 5. Germline V CDR1 and CDR2: SGHRS, YFSETQ. The CDR3 reads CASSFGTDYYEQYF. The CDR3 region has the DNA TGCGCCAGCAGCTTTGGGACAGATTACTACGAGCAGTACTTC. The full variable domain, rest sourced from reference TRBV5-1 and TRBJ2-7, is KAGVTQTPRYLIKTRGQQVTLSCSPISGHRSVSWYQQTPGQGLQFLFEYFSETQRNKGNFPGRFSGRQFSNSRSEMNVSTLELGDSALYLCASSFGTDYYEQYFGPGTRLTVT.

The rearrangement uses TRBV7-8 and TRBJ2-3, with D maybe TRBD1 (5 bases). The CDR3 covers 16 residues. Trimming stripped 5 bases from V and 2 bases from J, with 17 bases between. Germline CDR1 SGHVS, CDR2 FQNEAQ. In DNA form, the CDR3 reads TGTGCCAGCAGCCTAAGACAGAAAACCTTCACAGATACGCAGTATTTT. As protein: CASSLRQKTFTDTQYF.

This rearrangement joins TRBV19 to TRBJ2-6; D may be TRBD1 (5 bases). The CDR3 contains 17 residues. V dropped 2 bases and J dropped 1 base, with 12 bases sitting between them. Germline V CDR1 and CDR2: LNHDA, SQIVND (reference sequence). As DNA, the CDR3 is TGTGCCAGTAGTATATCCCCAGGGTGGTCTGGGGCCAACGTCCTGACTTTC. Its translation is CASSISPGWSGANVLTF. Using reference TRBV19 and TRBJ2-6 for the parts outside the CDR3, the full variable domain is DGGITQSPKYLFRKEGQNVTLSCEQNLNHDAMYWYRQDPGQGLRLIYYSQIVNDFQKGDIAEGYSVSREKKESFPLTVTSAQKNPTAFYLCASSISPGWSGANVLTFGAGSRLTVL.

The DNA of the CDR3 is TGTGCCAGCAGGATAGTAGGGGGAACGCAGTACTTC. The encoded protein is CASRIVGGTQYF. The rearrangement links TRBV28 to TRBJ2-7; a possible D gene is TRBD1 (6 bases). Germline V lookup: CDR1 MDHEN, CDR2 SYDVKM. The V end was cut by 6 bases, the J end by 9 bases, with 15 bases between. The CDR3 totals 12 residues. Full variable domain (outside the CDR3, taken from reference TRBV28 and TRBJ2-7): DVKVTQSSRYLVKRTGEKVFLECVQDMDHENMFWYRQDPGLGLRLIYFSYDVKMKEKGDIPEGYSVSREKKERFSLILESASTNQTSMYLCASRIVGGTQYFGPGTRLTVT.

The gene calls are TRBV11-2 and TRBJ1-4; 12 nucleotides agree with TRBD1. This CDR3 contains 14 residues. Germline V gene lookup returns CDR1 SGHAT and CDR2 FQNNGV. Unmatched junction bases numbered 7, after V lost 5 bases and J lost 12 bases. In nucleotides, the CDR3 is TGTGCCAGCAGCGTCGTGGGACAGGGGGCAGAACTGTTTTTT. It is translated as CASSVVGQGAELFF.

The rearrangement links TRBV28 to TRBJ1-2; a weak D match, TRBD1 (5 bases). The germline CDR1 and CDR2 sequences are MDHEN and SYDVKM. The CDR3 runs to 11 residues. Trimming removed 6 bases at V and 5 bases at J, with 7 bases between. The chain's CDR3 is CASRQGYGYTF. In DNA form, the CDR3 reads TGTGCCAGCAGGCAGGGTTATGGCTACACCTTC.

The rearrangement uses TRBV7-2 and TRBJ1-6; D remains ambiguous. V lost 1 base, J lost 0 bases, and 10 bases lay in between. CDR1 SGHTA and CDR2 FQGNSA come from the germline V gene. This CDR3 has 17 residues. As DNA, the CDR3 is TGTGCCAGCAGCTTAGACAGCCGACACTCCTATAATTCACCCCTCCACTTT. As protein: CASSLDSRHSYNSPLHF. The entire variable domain, with the rest obtained from reference TRBV7-2 and TRBJ1-6, is as follows: GAGVSQSPSNKVTEKGKDVELRCDPISGHTALYWYRQSLGQGLEFLIYFQGNSAPDKSGLPSDRFSAERTGGSVSTLTIQRTQQEDSAVYLCASSLDSRHSYNSPLHFGNGTRLTVT.

About this clone: The sample has other DNA sequences that encode this CDR3 too. J is TRBJ1-1 and V is TRBV10-2; D ambiguous. V was clipped by 4 bases and J by 2 bases, with 11 bases between them. CDR3 length: 14 amino acids. The germline V gene has CDR1 WSHSY and CDR2 SAAADI. The CDR3 sequence: CASSVREGNTEAFF. CDR3 in DNA: TGCGCCAGCAGTGTACGGGAGGGTAACACTGAAGCTTTCTTT.